This T cell receptor beta chain was sequenced in a study of beta chain features in type 1 diabetes. Study results and caveats: In all four CD4+ subsets, TCRB CDR3 length was significantly, moderately reduced in type 1 diabetes.

Sequencing targeted expressed TCRB transcripts, as all isolated RNA had been reverse transcribed. Assay: immunoSEQ multiplex PCR; the TCRdb copy retains only in-frame clones and omits some. The sample has about 270,000 clones, approximately 14% seen once. This CDR3 comprises 13 residues. Trimming cost V 5 bases and J 3 bases, with 11 bases left between them. Germline-derived CDR1 and CDR2 are SGHVS and FNYEAQ. Details on this clone: Antigen: not known.

The sequence was collected from a man aged 25 to 40 with type 1 diabetes. Sequencing input: naive CD4+ T cells from blood. The V gene is TRBV7-6, the J gene TRBJ2-7; tentatively, D is TRBD2 (5 bases). The CDR3 protein is CASSHGRDYEQYF. The CDR3, as DNA: TGTGCCAGCAGCCACGGTCGGGACTACGAGCAGTACTTC. The full variable domain, with the rest looked up from reference TRBV7-6 and TRBJ2-7, is GAGVSQSPRYKVTKRGQDVALRCDPISGHVSLYWYRQALGQGPEFLTYFNYEAQQDKSGLPNDRFSAERPEGSISTLTIQRTEQRDSAMYRCASSHGRDYEQYFGPGTRLTVT.